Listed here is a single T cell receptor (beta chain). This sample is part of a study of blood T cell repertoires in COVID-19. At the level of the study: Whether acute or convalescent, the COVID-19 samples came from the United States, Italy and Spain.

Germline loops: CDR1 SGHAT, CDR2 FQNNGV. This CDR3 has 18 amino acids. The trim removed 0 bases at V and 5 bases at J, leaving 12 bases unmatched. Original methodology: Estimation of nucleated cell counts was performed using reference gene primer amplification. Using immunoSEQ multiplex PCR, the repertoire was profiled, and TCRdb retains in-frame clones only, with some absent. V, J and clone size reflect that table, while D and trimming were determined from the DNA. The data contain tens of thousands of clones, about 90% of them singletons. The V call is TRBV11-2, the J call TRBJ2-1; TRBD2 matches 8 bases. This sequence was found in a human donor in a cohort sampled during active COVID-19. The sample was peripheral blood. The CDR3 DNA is TGTGCCAGCAGCTTAGAATGGGGGGCGGGAGGCCGGGACAATGAGCAGTTCTTC. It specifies CASSLEWGAGGRDNEQFF.